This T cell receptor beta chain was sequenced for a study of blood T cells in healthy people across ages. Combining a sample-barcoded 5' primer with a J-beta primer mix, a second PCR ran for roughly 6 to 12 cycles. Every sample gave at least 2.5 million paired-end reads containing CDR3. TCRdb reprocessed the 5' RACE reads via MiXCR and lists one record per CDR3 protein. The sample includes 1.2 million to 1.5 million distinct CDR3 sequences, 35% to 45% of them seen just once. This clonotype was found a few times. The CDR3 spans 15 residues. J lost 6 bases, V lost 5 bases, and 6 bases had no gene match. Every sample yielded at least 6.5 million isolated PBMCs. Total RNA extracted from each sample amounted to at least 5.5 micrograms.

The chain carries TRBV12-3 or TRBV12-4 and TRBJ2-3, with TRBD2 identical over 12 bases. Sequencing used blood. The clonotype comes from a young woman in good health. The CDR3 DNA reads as TGTGCCAGCAGTGAGACTAGCGGGAGATGGGATACGCAGTATTTT. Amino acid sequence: CASSETSGRWDTQYF.